Below are 31 T cell receptor beta chains sequenced from a single sample in a study of blood T cell repertoires in COVID-19. Data came from immunoSEQ multiplex PCR; TCRdb stores just in-frame clones and leaves some out. Of some 74,000 clones detected, 65% to 85% appear once; the ten largest clones hold roughly 4.8%. Sequenced: peripheral blood. The receptors shown here come from a woman older than 75 with active or convalescent COVID-19.

The chain has TRBV2 and TRBJ2-7, with a possible D match to TRBD1 (5 bases). The germline V gene has CDR1 SNHLY and CDR2 FYNNEI. This CDR3 has 15 amino acids. Trimming stripped 3 bases from V and 0 bases from J, with 12 bases between. The CDR3 loop reads CASSEQGFPSYEQYF. The DNA for the CDR3 is TGTGCCAGCAGTGAGCAGGGATTCCCCTCCTACGAGCAGTACTTC.

The genes are TRBV5-5 and TRBJ2-1; 9 positions agree with TRBD2. V dropped 5 bases and J dropped 4; count of bases not matched to a gene: 7. Per germline, CDR1 SGHKS and CDR2 YYEKEE (reference sequence). CDR3 length: 15 residues. This CDR3 reads CASSPGSGSYNEQFF. CDR3 bases: TGTGCCAGCAGTCCGGGTAGCGGGAGTTACAATGAGCAGTTCTTC.

V is TRBV24-1 and J is TRBJ2-3; D is perhaps TRBD1 (6 bases). Germline V gene sequence: CDR1 KGHDR, CDR2 SFDVKD. This CDR3 has 16 amino acids. Trimming removed 2 bases from V and 4 bases from J, with 15 bases in between. The CDR3 DNA is TGTGCCACCAGTGATTGGGTACAGGGTGGATCAGATACGCAGTATTTT. Its translation: CATSDWVQGGSDTQYF.

This clone occurred a few times. The rearrangement joins TRBV19 to TRBJ2-5; 9 bases align to TRBD2. V trimming: 4 bases; J trimming: 7 bases; junction bases outside the gene matches: 13. CDR1 is LNHDA, CDR2 SQIVND, per germline (reference sequence). The CDR3 covers 16 residues. CDR3 sequence reads: CASSRGDLAGSGTQYF. Here the CDR3 DNA reads TGTGCCAGTAGTAGGGGGGATCTAGCGGGATCAGGGACCCAGTACTTC.

This chain connects TRBV5-1 to TRBJ2-1; 12 positions match TRBD2. The CDR3 spans 15 residues. CDR1 SGHRS and CDR2 YFSETQ come from the germline V gene. The ends lost 5 bases at V and 10 bases at J; junction bases unmatched: 10. The CDR3 nucleotides are TGCGCCAGCAGTTTGACTAGCGGGAGTTTGGGGGAGCAGTTCTTC. Translating it yields CASSLTSGSLGEQFF.

The V call is TRBV20-1, the J call TRBJ1-1; perhaps TRBD1 as D (5 bases). There are 8 residues in the CDR3. Germline CDR1 and CDR2: DFQATT and SNEGSKA (reference sequence). As DNA, the CDR3 is TGCACCCCAAGGGGAGCTTTCTTT. Translated: CTPRGAFF.

For this clone: A much larger clonotype is one base distant, so this may be a read error. Additional DNA sequences in this sample encode the identical CDR3. CDR3 protein: CASTRDGGGVDTGELFF. The CDR3 coding sequence is TGTGCCAGCACCCGGGACGGGGGGGGAGTGGACACCGGGGAGCTGTTTTTT. The rearrangement uses TRBV2 and TRBJ2-2, with 8 bases fitting TRBD2. Germline assignment: CDR1 SNHLY and CDR2 FYNNEI. With V trimmed by 7 bases and J by 3 bases, 13 bases remained unmatched. The CDR3 extends over 17 amino acids.

The rearrangement links TRBV6-5 to TRBJ1-5, with a weak D call TRBD1 (5 bases). V was shortened by 5 bases and J by 3 bases, with 11 bases between the two germline ends. CDR1 and CDR2 (germline): MNHEY, SVGAGI. This CDR3 region has 14 residues. DNA of the CDR3: TGTGCCAGCAGTCGGGCAGGGTACAATCAGCCCCAGCATTTT. This gives the protein CASSRAGYNQPQHF.

The chain joins TRBV4-3 to TRBJ2-1; D not resolved. Per germline, CDR1 LGHNA and CDR2 YSLEER. The CDR3 totals 17 residues. Between the trimmed V and J ends, which lost 0 bases and 4 bases, there was a span of 16 bases. The CDR3 DNA is TGCGCCAGCAGCCAAGATCTCCGTCCTTGGGCTTACAATGAGCAGTTCTTC. Its translation: CASSQDLRPWAYNEQFF.

This clone has a single count. The chain carries TRBV5-1 and TRBJ2-1; 9 bases are a match to TRBD1. The V and J ends lost 3 bases and 6 bases, in that order; junction bases with no gene match: 13. The CDR3 totals 17 residues. Germline loops: CDR1 SGHRS, CDR2 YFSETQ. CDR3 sequence (DNA): TGCGCCAGCAGCTCGCCCTACCTTGGGACAGGGTCCAATGAGCAGTTCTTC. As protein: CASSSPYLGTGSNEQFF.

V usage is TRBV18 and J usage is TRBJ2-7; possibly TRBD1 for D (6 bases). Germline lookup yields CDR1 KGHSH and CDR2 LQKENI. V lost 2 bases and J 5 bases, leaving 19 bases between the germline ends. The CDR3 is 16 residues long. In DNA form, the CDR3 reads TGTGCCAGCTCACCATTACCACAGGGTGAAGCTAACGAGCAGTACTTC. As protein: CASSPLPQGEANEQYF.

This chain connects TRBV6-5 to TRBJ2-4; 8 bases map to TRBD1. V lost 10 bases, J lost 4 bases, and 6 bases stayed unmatched. The CDR3 has 13 residues. Germline lookup yields CDR1 MNHEY and CDR2 SVGAGI. The CDR3 region is CAIVQGEKNIQYF. The CDR3 nucleotides are TGTGCCATCGTACAGGGGGAAAAAAACATTCAGTACTTC.

The rearrangement uses TRBV6-5 and TRBJ1-1, with D possibly TRBD1 on 6 matching bases. CDR1 and CDR2 (germline): MNHEY, SVGAGI. This CDR3 comprises 14 residues. Between the trimmed V and J ends, which lost 2 bases and 6 bases, there was a span of 13 bases. CDR3 in amino acids: CASSYTGAGAEAFF. In DNA, the CDR3 is TGTGCCAGCAGTTACACTGGGGCAGGGGCTGAAGCTTTCTTT.

The chain links TRBV7-9 to TRBJ2-2, with 9 bases aligning to TRBD1. The CDR3 runs to 13 residues. Germline values: CDR1 SEHNR, CDR2 FQNEAQ (reference sequence). Trimming cost V 5 bases and J 5 bases; bases outside gene matches: 0. This chain's CDR3 is CASSGQGTGELFF. CDR3 nucleotides: TGTGCCAGCAGCGGACAGGGGACCGGGGAGCTGTTTTTT.

The chain employs TRBV28 and TRBJ2-7; 11 bases are a match to TRBD1. Trimming cost V 7 bases and J 2 bases; bases outside gene matches: 4. This CDR3 spans 14 amino acids. CDR1 and CDR2 (germline): MDHEN, SYDVKM. CDR3 residues: CASMWDRGTYEQYF. CDR3 DNA sequence: TGTGCCAGCATGTGGGACAGGGGGACCTACGAGCAGTACTTC.

The chain links TRBV7-8 to TRBJ1-2; 7 bases are a match to TRBD1. V gave up 6 bases and J gave up 6 bases; unmatched junction bases: 7. Germline CDR1 is SGHVS and CDR2 is FQNEAQ. This CDR3 comprises 13 residues. CDR3 protein: CASRIQGVDGYTF. CDR3 in DNA: TGTGCCAGCAGGATTCAGGGGGTTGATGGCTACACCTTC.

This rearrangement joins TRBV9 to TRBJ2-5; no clear D gene. Germline CDR1 reads SGDLS; CDR2 reads YYNGEE. Trimming shortened V by 0 bases and J by 2 bases, and 11 bases separated the two germline ends. The CDR3 sequence is 15 residues long. The CDR3: CASSVVSYRQETQYF. The CDR3 nucleotides read TGTGCCAGCAGCGTAGTTAGCTATAGACAAGAGACCCAGTACTTC.

The rearrangement links TRBV6-6 to TRBJ1-5; unclear D gene. CDR3 length equals 14 residues. Germline CDR1 and CDR2: MNHNY and SVGAGI (reference sequence). V lost 2 bases and J lost 3, with 8 bases in between. This chain's CDR3 is CASSYQESNQPQHF. The CDR3 DNA follows: TGTGCCAGCAGTTACCAGGAATCCAATCAGCCCCAGCATTTT.

V gene TRBV3-1 (or the pseudogene TRBV3-2) combines with J gene TRBJ2-3; 8 nucleotides line up with TRBD2. Germline assignment: CDR1 LGHDT and CDR2 YNNKEL (reference sequence). This CDR3 is built from 14 residues. The V segment lost 4 bases and the J segment 6 bases; nucleotides outside the gene matches: 6. For the CDR3, the DNA is TGTGCCAGCAGCCTAAGCGGGGGCCTTGATACGCAGTATTTT. This sequence encodes CASSLSGGLDTQYF.

The V call is TRBV11-2, the J call TRBJ1-2; TRBD1 matches 9 bases. This CDR3 contains 15 residues. V was pared by 5 bases and J by 4 bases, with 8 bases of the junction left unmatched. Germline V gene data show CDR1 as SGHAT and CDR2 as FQNNGV. The CDR3 reads CASSPQQGAGYGYTF. The DNA of the CDR3 is TGTGCCAGCAGCCCCCAACAGGGGGCCGGCTATGGCTACACCTTC.

The J gene is TRBJ1-6, the V gene TRBV27, with D perhaps matching TRBD1 (6 bases). Deletions cut 4 bases from V and 7 bases from J, with 17 bases between. The CDR3 runs to 16 residues. Germline CDR1 MNHEY, CDR2 SMNVEV (reference sequence). Here the CDR3 DNA reads TGTGCCAGCAGTTCCTCATACGGACAGCAAAATTCACCCCTCCACTTT. Protein product: CASSSSYGQQNSPLHF.

The chain couples TRBV11-2 to TRBJ2-3; weak D call: TRBD2 (6 bases). V was shortened by 3 bases and J by 4 bases, with 14 bases between the two germline ends. Looked up from germline, CDR1 is SGHAT and CDR2 is FQNNGV. CDR3 length: 15 residues. The CDR3 here is CASSLVGGVPDTQYF. The CDR3 DNA sequence: TGTGCCAGCAGCTTGGTGGGCGGGGTCCCAGATACGCAGTATTTT.

The V call is TRBV10-2, the J call TRBJ2-5; 9 bases line up with TRBD2. This CDR3 is 13 amino acids long. V gave up 3 bases and J gave up 9 bases; unmatched junction bases: 5. Germline V lookup: CDR1 WSHSY, CDR2 SAAADI. The CDR3 loop reads CASSEFAGGPQYF. The CDR3 DNA follows: TGCGCCAGCAGTGAATTTGCGGGGGGGCCCCAGTACTTC.

The chain recombines TRBV27 with TRBJ1-5; the match to TRBD1 covers 7 bases. This CDR3 spans 15 amino acids. Germline CDR1 and CDR2: MNHEY and SMNVEV (reference sequence). Trimming took 5 bases from V and 0 from J; bases not matched to a gene: 4. This CDR3 reads CASSAGQASNQPQHF. CDR3 nucleotides: TGTGCCAGCAGTGCCGGACAGGCTAGCAATCAGCCCCAGCATTTT.

The rearrangement links TRBV30 to TRBJ1-4; tentatively, D is TRBD1 (6 bases). Germline CDR1 and CDR2: GTSNPN and SVGIG (reference sequence). With 3 bases removed from V and 7 bases from J, the gap between germline ends came to 15 bases. This CDR3 has 14 amino acids. CDR3 sequence (DNA): TGTGCCTGGAGGTTTTCAGGGGTGGGTGAAAAACTGTTTTTT. Its protein is CAWRFSGVGEKLFF.

The CDR3 reads CASSERLRARNEQFF. CDR3 bases: TGTGCCAGCAGTGAACGGTTGAGGGCCAGAAATGAGCAGTTCTTC. The chain has TRBV2 and TRBJ2-1, with D possibly being TRBD2 (5 bases). CDR3 length: 15 amino acids. V gave up 2 bases and J gave up 7 bases, with 15 bases separating them. Germline V lookup: CDR1 SNHLY, CDR2 FYNNEI.

The rearrangement joins TRBV6-2 or TRBV6-3 to TRBJ1-2, with D possibly matching TRBD1 (5 bases). Per germline, CDR1 MNHEY and CDR2 SVGEGT. V was trimmed by 4 bases and J by 6 bases, leaving 12 bases between them. The CDR3 length is 13 residues. The chain's CDR3 is CASSSSRADGYTF. The CDR3 DNA reads as TGTGCCAGCAGTTCCTCCAGGGCGGATGGCTACACCTTC.

This chain connects TRBV24-1 to TRBJ2-1; D possibly corresponds to TRBD2 (6 bases). The V gene's germline CDR1 is KGHDR and CDR2 SFDVKD. CDR3 length: 15 residues. V was shortened by 6 bases and J by 0 bases, with 11 bases between the two germline ends. The CDR3 DNA sequence: TGTGCCACCAGTTACGGGACTCCCTCCTACAATGAGCAGTTCTTC. It yields the protein CATSYGTPSYNEQFF.

J is TRBJ2-4 and V is TRBV30; 10 positions match TRBD2. This CDR3 spans 13 amino acids. The J segment lost 7 bases and the V segment lost 2 bases, leaving 2 bases of the junction unmatched. Germline-derived CDR1 and CDR2 are GTSNPN and SVGIG (reference sequence). The CDR3 protein is CAWSLTSGNIQYF. CDR3 bases: TGTGCCTGGAGTCTGACTAGCGGGAACATTCAGTACTTC.

This chain uses TRBV19 with TRBJ1-5; 9 nucleotides agree with TRBD1. Germline lookup yields CDR1 LNHDA and CDR2 SQIVND (reference sequence). J gave up 4 bases and V 5 bases, and 9 bases lay outside the gene matches. This CDR3 spans 16 amino acids. The CDR3: CASSSQQGAGNQPQHF. CDR3 coding DNA: TGTGCCAGTAGTTCGCAACAGGGGGCGGGTAATCAGCCCCAGCATTTT.

The chain is built from TRBV6-2 or TRBV6-3 and TRBJ1-2, with D hard to call. The CDR3 is 12 amino acids. The germline V gene encodes CDR1 MNHEY and CDR2 SVGEGT. V shed 2 bases and J shed 13 bases, with 14 bases lying between them. The CDR3 spells CASSYPLEVRTF. CDR3 bases: TGTGCCAGCAGTTACCCCCTCGAGGTTCGCACCTTC.